A single sample gave rise to the 7 T cell receptor beta chains below, sequenced in a study of cytomegalovirus exposure and HLA in healthy donors. PCR was performed using 60 Vbeta and 13 Jbeta primers. Data came from immunoSEQ multiplex PCR; TCRdb stores just in-frame clones and leaves some out. Among some 120,000 clones listed, roughly 9% were seen once. The sequenced sample consisted of PBMCs. The receptors come from a woman between 40 and 50 years old in good health and CMV-seropositive.

J is TRBJ2-7 and V is TRBV19; D not resolved. In germline, CDR1 is LNHDA, CDR2 SQIVND (reference sequence). CDR3 size: 11 residues. V dropped 6 bases and J dropped 2 bases, with 5 bases sitting between them. DNA of the CDR3: TGTGCCAGTAGCGCAGCCTACGAGCAGTACTTC. It codes for CASSAAYEQYF.

This chain links TRBV11-2 with TRBJ2-3; the D gene is possibly TRBD1 (6 bases). From germline, CDR1 is SGHAT and CDR2 FQNNGV. This CDR3 spans 15 amino acids. The V end lost 2 bases, the J end lost 10 bases, and 19 bases lay between the germline ends. The chain's CDR3 is CASSLRSAGALPQYF. The CDR3 region has the DNA TGTGCCAGCAGCTTACGATCGGCAGGGGCGTTACCGCAGTATTTT.

The rearrangement uses TRBV5-1 and TRBJ2-7; tentative D call: TRBD2 (5 bases). The CDR3 has 13 amino acids. V was cut by 3 bases and J by 7 bases, with 14 bases left in between. Germline V gives CDR1 SGHRS, CDR2 YFSETQ. The CDR3 region has the DNA TGCGCCAGCAGCTGGGAGAGTTCACGGGAGCAGTACTTC. It translates to CASSWESSREQYF.

Written as DNA, the CDR3 is TGTGCCAGCAGCTTTAAGCCTAGCTCCTACGAGCAGTACTTC. It specifies CASSFKPSSYEQYF. This chain joins TRBV28 and TRBJ2-7; no definite D call. V lost 6 bases, J lost 0 bases, and 12 bases lay in between. Germline assignment: CDR1 MDHEN and CDR2 SYDVKM. The CDR3 consists of 14 residues.

This clone has just a few counts. This CDR3 is also generated by other DNA sequences in the sample. The chain links TRBV30 to TRBJ1-3; no firm D call. V was pared by 2 bases and J by 0 bases, with 14 bases between. The length of the CDR3 is 16 residues. Germline CDR1 GTSNPN, CDR2 SVGIG (reference sequence). The CDR3 region is CAWSPSGEPSGNTIYF. The DNA of the CDR3 is TGTGCCTGGAGTCCCTCCGGGGAACCCTCTGGAAACACCATATATTTT.

The chain combines TRBV7-9 with TRBJ2-5; the match to TRBD2 covers 10 bases. Germline CDR1 reads SEHNR; CDR2 reads FQNEAQ (reference sequence). Trimming cost V 6 bases and J 3 bases; bases outside gene matches: 16. This CDR3 is built from 18 residues. DNA of the CDR3: TGTGCCAGCAGTGAAGGAAGGAATTGGAGCGGGGGGGAAGAGACCCAGTACTTC. It specifies CASSEGRNWSGGEETQYF.

The V call is TRBV7-2, the J call TRBJ1-5; TRBD1 agrees at 7 bases. V trimming: 6 bases; J trimming: 5 bases; junction bases outside the gene matches: 13. Per germline, CDR1 SGHTA and CDR2 FQGNSA. This CDR3 region has 16 residues. CDR3 protein: CASRLAGGTAHQPQHF. Written as DNA, the CDR3 is TGTGCCAGCAGGCTAGCAGGGGGAACGGCCCATCAGCCCCAGCATTTT. The full variable domain, rest sourced from reference TRBV7-2 and TRBJ1-5, is GAGVSQSPSNKVTEKGKDVELRCDPISGHTALYWYRQSLGQGLEFLIYFQGNSAPDKSGLPSDRFSAERTGGSVSTLTIQRTQQEDSAVYLCASRLAGGTAHQPQHFGDGTRLSIL.